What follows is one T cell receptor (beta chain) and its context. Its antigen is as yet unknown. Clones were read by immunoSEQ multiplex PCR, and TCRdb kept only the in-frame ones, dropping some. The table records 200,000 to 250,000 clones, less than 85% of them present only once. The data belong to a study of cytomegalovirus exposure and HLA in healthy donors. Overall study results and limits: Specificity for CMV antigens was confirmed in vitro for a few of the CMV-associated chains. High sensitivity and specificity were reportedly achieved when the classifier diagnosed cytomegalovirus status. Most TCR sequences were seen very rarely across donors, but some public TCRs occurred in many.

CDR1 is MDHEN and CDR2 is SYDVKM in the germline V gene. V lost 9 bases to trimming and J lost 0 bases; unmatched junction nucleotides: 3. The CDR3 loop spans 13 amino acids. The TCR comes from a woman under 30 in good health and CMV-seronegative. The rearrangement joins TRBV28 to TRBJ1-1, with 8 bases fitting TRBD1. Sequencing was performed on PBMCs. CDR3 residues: CASDRGMNTEAFF. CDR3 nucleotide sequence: TGTGCCAGTGACAGGGGAATGAACACTGAAGCTTTCTTT.